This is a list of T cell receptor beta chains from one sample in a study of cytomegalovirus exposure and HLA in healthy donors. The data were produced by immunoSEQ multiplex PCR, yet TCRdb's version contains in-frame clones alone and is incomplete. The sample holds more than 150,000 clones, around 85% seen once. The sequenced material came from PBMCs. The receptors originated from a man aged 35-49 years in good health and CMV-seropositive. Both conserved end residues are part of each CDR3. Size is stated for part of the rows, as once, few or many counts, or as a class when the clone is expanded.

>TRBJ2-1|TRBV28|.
CASSLDGGRNEQFF
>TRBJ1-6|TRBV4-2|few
CASSPRFENSPLHF
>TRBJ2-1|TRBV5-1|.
CASSLVGGGSYNEQFF
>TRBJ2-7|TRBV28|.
CASLGQASSYEQYF
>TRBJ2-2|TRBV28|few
CASSLFGGDSPGELFF
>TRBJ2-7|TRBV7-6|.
CASSLGGGREQYF
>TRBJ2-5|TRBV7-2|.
CASSLALPQETQYF
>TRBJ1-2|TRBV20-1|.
CSARDIYGYTF
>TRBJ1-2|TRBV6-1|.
CASSEAGGRVYGYTF
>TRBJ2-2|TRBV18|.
CASSADRDRVTGELFF
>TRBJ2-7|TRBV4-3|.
CASSQVSRGDYEQYF
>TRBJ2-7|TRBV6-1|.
CASSEPGVSKSYEQYF
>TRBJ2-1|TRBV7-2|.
CASSLDWGVGRNEQFF
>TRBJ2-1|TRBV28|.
CASSASDRNNEQFF
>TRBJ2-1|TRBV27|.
CASGNRGNEQFF
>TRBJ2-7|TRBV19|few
CASSIGPRGASYEQYF
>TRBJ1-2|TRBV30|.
CAWSVINVGGYTF
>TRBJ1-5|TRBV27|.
CASSPGQFYSNQPQHF
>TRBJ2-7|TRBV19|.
CASPPFTRGPYEQYF
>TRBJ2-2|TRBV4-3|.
CASSQEAGKNSGELFF
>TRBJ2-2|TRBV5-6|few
CASSLGELRRGTGELFF
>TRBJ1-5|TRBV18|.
CASSPRGRAGDQPQHF
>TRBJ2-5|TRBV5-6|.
CASSSQGVPEGAQYF
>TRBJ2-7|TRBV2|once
CASGKDRGHEQYF
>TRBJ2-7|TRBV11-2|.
CASSHLVRGTYEQYF
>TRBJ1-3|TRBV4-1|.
CASSFDRSAGNTIYF
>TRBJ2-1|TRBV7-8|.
CASSLATSGGASEQFF
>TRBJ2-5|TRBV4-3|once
CASSPLGGQETQYF
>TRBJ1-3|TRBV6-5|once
CASSTGGGNTIYF
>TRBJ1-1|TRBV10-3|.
CAISEEGSMTEAFF
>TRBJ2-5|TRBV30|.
CAWSAGLQETQYF
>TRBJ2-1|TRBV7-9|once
CASSLARRHNNEQFF
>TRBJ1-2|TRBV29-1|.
CSVEGLNYGYTF
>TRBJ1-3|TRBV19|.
CASSILGGASGNTIYF
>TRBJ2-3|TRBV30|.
CAWSVPGQGSDTQYF
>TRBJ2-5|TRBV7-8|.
CASSSGLAGETQYF
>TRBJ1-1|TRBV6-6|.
CASSIQENTEAFF
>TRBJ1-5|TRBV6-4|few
CASRGRKGPQHF
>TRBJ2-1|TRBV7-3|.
CASSLTDGLNEQFF
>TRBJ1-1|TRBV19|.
CASSTRQDSSAFF
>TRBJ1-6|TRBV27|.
CASSLEWGQIYNSPLHF
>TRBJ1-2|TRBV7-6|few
CASSSSVGGNYGYTF
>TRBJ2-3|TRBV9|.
CASSVVAGVSTDTQYF
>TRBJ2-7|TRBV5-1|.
CASSSRPLDSSYEQYF
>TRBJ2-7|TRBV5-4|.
CASSLEPSGVQYEQYF
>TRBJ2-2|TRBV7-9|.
CASTYTGELFF
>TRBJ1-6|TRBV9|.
CASSVGQYNSPLHF
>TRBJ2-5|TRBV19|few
CASSIVGRGLGETQYF
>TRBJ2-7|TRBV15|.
CATSRVKGQIYEQYF